The 30 T cell receptor beta chains below come from one sample, sequenced in a study of shared clonotypes between healthy human individuals. In the naive CD8 group, cells lacked CD45RO and were positively selected for CCR7, so terminally differentiated effector memory CD45RA+ cells were left out. TCRdb's table, derived via immunoSEQ multiplex PCR, lists solely in-frame clones and lacks some. The profile shows roughly 2,000,000 clones, 90% to 95% of them singletons. Sequencing was performed on naive CD8+ T cells from PBMCs. The receptors stem from a man aged 18 to 35 in good health. Some clones in this sample may be carry-over from other donors' samples.

The gene calls are TRBV7-9 and TRBJ2-1, with 13 bases matching TRBD2. Germline lookup yields CDR1 SEHNR and CDR2 FQNEAQ (reference sequence). Trimming took 5 bases from V and 9 from J; bases not matched to a gene: 10. The CDR3 runs 16 residues. CDR3 bases: TGTGCCAGCAGCCCAAAGACTAGCGGGAGGTCTAGTGAGCAGTTCTTC. Protein sequence: CASSPKTSGRSSEQFF.

V usage is TRBV6-1 and J usage is TRBJ1-2; D perhaps matches TRBD1 (6 bases). Trimming stripped 1 base from V and 0 bases from J, with 9 bases between. The CDR3 covers 15 residues. Per the germline V gene, CDR1 is MNHNS and CDR2 is SASEGT. CDR3 sequence: CASSEGTASNYGYTF. The DNA of the CDR3 is TGTGCCAGCAGTGAAGGGACAGCTTCTAACTATGGCTACACCTTC.

The rearrangement joins TRBV19 to TRBJ2-7, with 8 bases matching TRBD2. CDR3 length: 14 amino acids. Trimming at V came to 5 bases and at J to 5 bases, leaving 8 bases not matched to a gene. Per germline, CDR1 LNHDA and CDR2 SQIVND (reference sequence). The CDR3 DNA reads TGTGCCAGTAGTTGGACTAGCACAGTAGACGAGCAGTACTTC. Translation gives CASSWTSTVDEQYF.

This chain links TRBV2 with TRBJ2-7; D tentatively fits TRBD1 or TRBD2 (5 bases each). Germline CDR1 and CDR2: SNHLY and FYNNEI. The V and J ends lost 4 bases and 6 bases respectively, with 16 bases between them. The CDR3 has 14 residues. CDR3 nucleotides: TGTGCCAGCAGTGCTTCCGGGACCCCCCTCGAGCAGTACTTC. The encoded protein is CASSASGTPLEQYF.

V and J are TRBV7-6 and TRBJ2-1; D uncertain. V was cut by 2 bases and J by 8 bases, with 16 bases left in between. Looked up from germline, CDR1 is SGHVS and CDR2 is FNYEAQ. The CDR3 is 15 amino acids. In nucleotides, the CDR3 is TGTGCCAGCAGCTTAACTGTCGTGGCCGCCCATGAGCAGTTCTTC. Its translation is CASSLTVVAAHEQFF.

The gene calls are TRBV11-2 and TRBJ2-5; TRBD1 or TRBD2 may be the D gene (7 bases each). The CDR3 has 13 residues. From germline, CDR1 is SGHAT and CDR2 FQNNGV. V dropped 3 bases and J dropped 7 bases, with 12 bases sitting between them. The DNA of the CDR3 is TGTGCCAGCAGCTTGGGCAGGGGGGGGACCCAGTACTTC. It is translated as CASSLGRGGTQYF.

The chain links TRBV14 to TRBJ2-7; D may match TRBD1 or TRBD2 (5 bases each). This CDR3 spans 14 amino acids. V was pared by 1 base and J by 3 bases, with 10 bases between. CDR1 is SGHDN, CDR2 FVKESK, per germline. The CDR3 nucleotides are TGTGCCAGCAGCCAAGGGGGGAGAAACTACGAGCAGTACTTC. The encoded protein is CASSQGGRNYEQYF. The full variable domain, rest sourced from reference TRBV14 and TRBJ2-7, is EAGVTQFPSHSVIEKGQTVTLRCDPISGHDNLYWYRRVMGKEIKFLLHFVKESKQDESGMPNNRFLAERTGGTYSTLKVQPAELEDSGVYFCASSQGGRNYEQYFGPGTRLTVT.

The gene calls are TRBV7-6 and TRBJ1-3, with 7 bases fitting TRBD1. The CDR3 has 16 amino acids. The J segment lost 2 bases and the V segment lost 5 bases, leaving 9 bases of the junction unmatched. Per the germline V gene, CDR1 is SGHVS and CDR2 is FNYEAQ. Here the CDR3 reads CASSPGTEGTGNTIYF. CDR3 DNA: TGTGCCAGCAGCCCTGGGACAGAGGGGACTGGAAACACCATATATTTT.

V is TRBV27 and J is TRBJ2-2; 7 bases line up with TRBD1. This CDR3 comprises 14 residues. Germline values: CDR1 MNHEY, CDR2 SMNVEV (reference sequence). V was clipped by 10 bases and J by 0 bases; unmatched bases: 5. This chain's CDR3 is CATRQGTNTGELFF. In nucleotides, the CDR3 is TGTGCCACCCGACAGGGAACGAACACCGGGGAGCTGTTTTTT.

DNA of the CDR3: TGTGCCAGCCGAGGTCGGGGAGGGGATGAGCAGTTCTTC. This codes for CASRGRGGDEQFF. The chain has TRBV4-2 and TRBJ2-1, with 7 positions matching TRBD2. Germline-derived CDR1 and CDR2 are LGHNA and YNFKEQ. The CDR3 is made up of 13 amino acids. V gave up 8 bases and J gave up 8 bases; unmatched junction bases: 9.

This clone appeared once. This chain links TRBV9 with TRBJ2-2, with 9 positions matching TRBD1. This CDR3 has 16 amino acids. CDR1 and CDR2 from the germline V gene are SGDLS and YYNGEE. Germline trimming cut 4 bases from V and 4 bases from J; bases unmatched to any gene: 8. CDR3 region: CASSTGTGLITGELFF. The CDR3, as DNA: TGTGCCAGCAGCACCGGGACAGGGTTGATCACCGGGGAGCTGTTTTTT. Variable domain in full (rest from reference TRBV9 and TRBJ2-2): DSGVTQTPKHLITATGQRVTLRCSPRSGDLSVYWYQQSLDQGLQFLIQYYNGEERAKGNILERFSAQQFPDLHSELNLSSLELGDSALYFCASSTGTGLITGELFFGEGSRLTVL.

Of note for this clone: The sample contains more than one DNA sequence encoding this CDR3. V gene TRBV27 combines with J gene TRBJ2-7; D possibly corresponds to TRBD2 (5 bases). CDR3 length: 13 residues. The germline V gene encodes CDR1 MNHEY and CDR2 SMNVEV (reference sequence). V dropped 3 bases and J dropped 1 base, with 7 bases sitting between them. In nucleotides, the CDR3 is TGTGCCAGCAGTTTGCCGGGATCCTACGAGCAGTACTTC. Translated, it gives CASSLPGSYEQYF.

As regards this clone: In the same sample, other DNA sequences code for this CDR3. V gene TRBV5-1 combines with J gene TRBJ2-7; D remains ambiguous. The V end was cut by 0 bases, the J end by 1 base, with 8 bases between. The germline gives CDR1 SGHRS, CDR2 YFSETQ. This CDR3 region has 14 residues. The CDR3 spells CASSLGPSSYEQYF. CDR3 nucleotide sequence: TGCGCCAGCAGCTTGGGGCCCTCTTCCTACGAGCAGTACTTC.

This clone was observed once. J is TRBJ1-4 and V is TRBV7-8, with 7 bases matching TRBD1. The CDR3 is 16 residues long. V dropped 0 bases and J dropped 2; count of bases not matched to a gene: 3. Germline V lookup: CDR1 SGHVS, CDR2 FQNEAQ. DNA for the CDR3: TGTGCCAGCAGCTTAGCTAGGGGGCAGACTAATGAAAAACTGTTTTTT. Protein product: CASSLARGQTNEKLFF.

The chain joins TRBV7-9 to TRBJ2-7, with 10 positions matching TRBD1. The CDR3 totals 15 residues. V lost 5 bases to trimming and J lost 3 bases; unmatched junction nucleotides: 7. Germline loops: CDR1 SEHNR, CDR2 FQNEAQ (reference sequence). The chain's CDR3 is CASSPGQGRLYEQYF. The CDR3 DNA follows: TGTGCCAGCAGCCCGGGACAGGGGAGACTCTACGAGCAGTACTTC.

Worth noting for this clone: Within the sample, other DNA sequences also encode this same CDR3. This sequence joins TRBV7-6 and TRBJ2-2; D remains unclear. The ends were cut back, 5 bases at V and 8 bases at J, with 9 bases in the middle. Germline loops: CDR1 SGHVS, CDR2 FNYEAQ. The CDR3 totals 12 residues. CDR3 sequence (DNA): TGTGCCAGCAGCGGTCTATTGGGGGAGCTGTTTTTT. This sequence encodes CASSGLLGELFF. Combining the CDR3 with reference TRBV7-6 and TRBJ2-2 gives the whole variable domain GAGVSQSPRYKVTKRGQDVALRCDPISGHVSLYWYRQALGQGPEFLTYFNYEAQQDKSGLPNDRFSAERPEGSISTLTIQRTEQRDSAMYRCASSGLLGELFFGEGSRLTVL.

The rearrangement links TRBV29-1 to TRBJ2-7; TRBD1 or TRBD2 may be the D gene (6 bases each). CDR1 is SQVTM, CDR2 ANQGSEA, per germline. CDR3 length: 11 amino acids. V shed 7 bases and J shed 4 bases, with 11 bases lying between them. The CDR3 DNA reads TGCAGCGCTAGAGGGGGGTACGAGCAGTACTTC. It yields the protein CSARGGYEQYF.

This clone was picked up one time. This chain joins TRBV28 and TRBJ2-1; no clear D. This CDR3 spans 15 amino acids. CDR1 is MDHEN and CDR2 is SYDVKM in the germline V gene. Trimming removed 3 bases from V and 3 bases from J, with 12 bases in between. The CDR3 region has the DNA TGTGCCAGCAGTTTCCCATACTCGCTCTACAATGAGCAGTTCTTC. Translation: CASSFPYSLYNEQFF.

This clone was recorded once. The rearrangement links TRBV27 to TRBJ2-7, with TRBD2 as a possible D gene (5 bases). CDR1 and CDR2 from the germline V gene are MNHEY and SMNVEV (reference sequence). V was clipped by 6 bases and J by 7 bases, with 16 bases between them. The CDR3 is made up of 13 amino acids. The CDR3 protein is CASSEGRLLEQYF. The CDR3 DNA is TGTGCCAGCAGCGAGGGCCGTCTCCTGGAGCAGTACTTC.

This chain uses TRBV9 with TRBJ1-4; D uncertain. Germline CDR1 is SGDLS and CDR2 is YYNGEE. The CDR3 totals 13 residues. Trimming cost V 4 bases and J 11 bases, with 15 bases left between them. The CDR3 region is CASSSRSGPKLFF. The CDR3 region has the DNA TGTGCCAGCAGCTCCCGAAGCGGACCGAAACTGTTTTTT.

This chain links TRBV7-9 with TRBJ2-3; 7 nucleotides align to TRBD2. This CDR3 comprises 16 residues. Trimming took 5 bases from V and 3 from J; bases not matched to a gene: 11. The germline V gene has CDR1 SEHNR and CDR2 FQNEAQ (reference sequence). The CDR3 region is CASSPSVLARTDTQYF. CDR3 sequence (DNA): TGTGCCAGCAGCCCTAGTGTACTAGCGAGGACAGATACGCAGTATTTT.

The rearrangement links TRBV15 to TRBJ2-1; maybe TRBD1 (6 bases). Germline V gene lookup returns CDR1 LNHNV and CDR2 YYDKDF (reference sequence). The CDR3 totals 17 residues. V was shortened by 3 bases and J by 2 bases, with 17 bases between the two germline ends. In DNA, the CDR3 is TGTGCCACCAGCAGTGAACGGGACATTCCGACCTACAATGAGCAGTTCTTC. This gives the protein CATSSERDIPTYNEQFF. Complete variable domain (other parts from reference TRBV15 and TRBJ2-1): DAMVIQNPRYQVTQFGKPVTLSCSQTLNHNVMYWYQQKSSQAPKLLFHYYDKDFNNEADTPDNFQSRRPNTSFCFLDIRSPGLGDTAMYLCATSSERDIPTYNEQFFGPGTRLTVL.

This chain connects TRBV15 to TRBJ2-7, with D uncertain. Germline V gene sequence: CDR1 LNHNV, CDR2 YYDKDF (reference sequence). V lost 0 bases and J lost 0, with 9 bases in between. The CDR3 is made up of 15 amino acids. The CDR3 DNA reads TGTGCCACCAGCAGAGATTCTATTAGCTCCTACGAGCAGTACTTC. Protein sequence: CATSRDSISSYEQYF. The whole variable domain, remainder taken from reference TRBV15 and TRBJ2-7, is DAMVIQNPRYQVTQFGKPVTLSCSQTLNHNVMYWYQQKSSQAPKLLFHYYDKDFNNEADTPDNFQSRRPNTSFCFLDIRSPGLGDTAMYLCATSRDSISSYEQYFGPGTRLTVT.

A word on this clone: Other DNA sequences in this specimen translate into the identical CDR3. This chain joins TRBV9 and TRBJ1-1, with 7 bases matching TRBD1. The CDR3 totals 14 residues. The V segment lost 3 bases and the J segment 2 bases; nucleotides outside the gene matches: 4. Germline CDR1 reads SGDLS; CDR2 reads YYNGEE. The CDR3 coding sequence is TGTGCCAGCAGCGGTACAGGGGTCAACACTGAAGCTTTCTTT. Translation gives CASSGTGVNTEAFF.

This sequence joins TRBV15 and TRBJ2-7, with D perhaps TRBD1 or TRBD2 (5 bases each). Germline V gene lookup returns CDR1 LNHNV and CDR2 YYDKDF (reference sequence). The CDR3 totals 17 residues. V was pared by 0 bases and J by 2 bases, with 17 bases between. This CDR3 reads CATSRDEGMNNPYEQYF. DNA for the CDR3: TGTGCCACCAGCAGAGATGAGGGGATGAATAACCCCTACGAGCAGTACTTC.

This clone has just a few counts. This rearrangement joins TRBV28 to TRBJ1-5; D is ambiguous. The CDR3 extends over 15 amino acids. Trimming took off 4 bases at V and 0 bases at J, with 10 bases between the two ends. Per germline, CDR1 MDHEN and CDR2 SYDVKM. The CDR3 loop is CASSWGADSNQPQHF. DNA of the CDR3: TGTGCCAGCAGTTGGGGTGCGGATAGCAATCAGCCCCAGCATTTT.

V usage is TRBV6-1 and J usage is TRBJ1-1, with a tentative D call TRBD1 (5 bases). CDR3 size: 14 residues. V was pared by 10 bases and J by 2 bases, with 17 bases between. From germline, CDR1 is MNHNS and CDR2 SASEGT. The CDR3 reads CATIRGWENTEAFF. The CDR3 DNA is TGTGCCACCATCCGGGGGTGGGAAAACACTGAAGCTTTCTTT.

This clone was seen only once. The same CDR3 also results from other DNA sequences found in this sample. The chain is built from TRBV29-1 and TRBJ2-1; D is perhaps TRBD2 (6 bases). The CDR3 consists of 11 residues. Between the trimmed V and J ends, which lost 7 bases and 7 bases, there was a span of 11 bases. Germline loops: CDR1 SQVTM, CDR2 ANQGSEA. CDR3: CSAVRGNEQFF. DNA of the CDR3: TGCAGCGCCGTCCGGGGGAATGAGCAGTTCTTC.

The chain joins TRBV10-3 to TRBJ2-1; no reliable D call. Trimming shortened V by 2 bases and J by 8 bases, and 13 bases separated the two germline ends. CDR3 length: 14 amino acids. The germline V gene encodes CDR1 ENHRY and CDR2 SYGVKD. CDR3 sequence reads: CAISEINRVHEQFF. CDR3 nucleotide sequence: TGTGCCATCAGTGAGATTAATCGGGTTCATGAGCAGTTCTTC.

A note on this clone: The identical CDR3 is also encoded by other nucleotide sequences in the sample. V and J are TRBV11-2 and TRBJ1-2; D may be TRBD1 (5 bases). The V gene's germline CDR1 is SGHAT and CDR2 FQNNGV. V shed 1 base and J shed 4 bases, with 10 bases lying between them. This CDR3 region has 14 residues. The CDR3 loop reads CASSLGQGLYGYTF. The CDR3 DNA is TGTGCCAGCAGCTTAGGGCAGGGTCTCTATGGCTACACCTTC.